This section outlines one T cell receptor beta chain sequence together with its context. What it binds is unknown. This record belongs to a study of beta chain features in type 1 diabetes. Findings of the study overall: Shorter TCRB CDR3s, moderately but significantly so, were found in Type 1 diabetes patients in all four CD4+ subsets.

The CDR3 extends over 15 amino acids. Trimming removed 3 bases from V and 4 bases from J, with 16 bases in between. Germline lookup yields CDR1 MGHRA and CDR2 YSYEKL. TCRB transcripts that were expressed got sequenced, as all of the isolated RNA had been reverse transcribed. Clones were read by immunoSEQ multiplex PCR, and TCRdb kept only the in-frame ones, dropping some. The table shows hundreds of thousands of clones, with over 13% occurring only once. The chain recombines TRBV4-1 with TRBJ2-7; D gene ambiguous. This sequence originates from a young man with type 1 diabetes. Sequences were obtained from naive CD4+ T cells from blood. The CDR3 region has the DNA TGCGCCAGCAGCCAGGATGACGTCAATTATTACGAGCAGTACTTC. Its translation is CASSQDDVNYYEQYF.